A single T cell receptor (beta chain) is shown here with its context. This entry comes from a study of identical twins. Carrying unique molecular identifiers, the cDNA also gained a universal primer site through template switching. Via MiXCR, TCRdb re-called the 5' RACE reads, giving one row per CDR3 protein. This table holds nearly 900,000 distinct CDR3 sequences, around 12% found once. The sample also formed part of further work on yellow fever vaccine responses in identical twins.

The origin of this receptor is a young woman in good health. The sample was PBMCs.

This chain's CDR3 is CASSEGVVSQAQYF. CDR3 bases: TGTGCCAGCAGTGAAGGAGTTGTCAGTCAGGCCCAGTACTTC. This chain links TRBV2 with TRBJ2-5; D gene unclear. Germline CDR1 reads SNHLY; CDR2 reads FYNNEI. CDR3 size: 14 residues. V lost 1 base and J lost 9, with 15 bases in between.